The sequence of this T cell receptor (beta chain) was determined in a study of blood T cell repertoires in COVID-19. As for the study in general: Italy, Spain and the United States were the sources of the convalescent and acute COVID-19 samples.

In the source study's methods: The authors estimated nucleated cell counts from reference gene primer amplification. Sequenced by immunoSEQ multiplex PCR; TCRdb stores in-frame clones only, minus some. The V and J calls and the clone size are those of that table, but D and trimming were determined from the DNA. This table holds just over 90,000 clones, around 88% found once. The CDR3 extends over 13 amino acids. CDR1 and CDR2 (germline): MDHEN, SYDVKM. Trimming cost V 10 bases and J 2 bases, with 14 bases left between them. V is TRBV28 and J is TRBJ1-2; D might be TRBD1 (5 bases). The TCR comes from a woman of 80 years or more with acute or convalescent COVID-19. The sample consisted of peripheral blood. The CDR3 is CAIQRGPNYGYTF. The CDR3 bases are TGTGCCATCCAGCGGGGCCCAAACTATGGCTACACCTTC.